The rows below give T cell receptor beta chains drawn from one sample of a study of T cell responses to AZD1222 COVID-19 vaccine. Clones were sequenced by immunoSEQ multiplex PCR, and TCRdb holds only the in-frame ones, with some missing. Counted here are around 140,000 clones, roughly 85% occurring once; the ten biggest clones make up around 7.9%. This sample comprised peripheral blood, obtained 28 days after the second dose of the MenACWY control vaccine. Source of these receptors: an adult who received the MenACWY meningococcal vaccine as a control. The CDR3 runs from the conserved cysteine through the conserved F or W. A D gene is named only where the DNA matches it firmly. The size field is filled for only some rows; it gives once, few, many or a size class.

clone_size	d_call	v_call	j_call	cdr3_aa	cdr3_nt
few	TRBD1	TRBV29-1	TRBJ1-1	CSVEKGAKVVLNTEAFF	TGCAGCGTTGAGAAGGGGGCGAAGGTCGTTTTGAACACTGAAGCTTTCTTT
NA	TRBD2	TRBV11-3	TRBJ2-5	CASSLDTSGSYVTQYF	TGTGCCAGCAGCTTAGATACTAGCGGGAGTTACGTGACCCAGTACTTC
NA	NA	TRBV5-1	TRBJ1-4	CASIDLKGEKLFF	TGCGCCAGCATCGATCTGAAGGGAGAAAAACTGTTTTTT
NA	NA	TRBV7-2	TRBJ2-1	CASSSWTGNEQFF	TGTGCCAGCAGCTCCTGGACTGGCAATGAGCAGTTCTTC
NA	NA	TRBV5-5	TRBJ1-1	CASSFLQHTEAFF	TGTGCCAGCAGCTTCCTACAACACACTGAAGCTTTCTTT
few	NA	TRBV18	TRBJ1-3	CASSQSSGNTIYF	TGTGCCAGCTCACAGAGCTCTGGAAACACCATATATTTT
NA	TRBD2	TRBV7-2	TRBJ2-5	CASSLEVGRGGRETQYF	TGTGCCAGCAGCTTAGAGGTTGGGCGGGGGGGCCGAGAGACCCAGTACTTC
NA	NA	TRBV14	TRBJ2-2	CASSRSLVTGELFF	TGTGCCAGCAGCCGCTCTCTAGTTACCGGGGAGCTGTTTTTT
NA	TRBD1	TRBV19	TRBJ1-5	CASTSDRGFLQPQHF	TGTGCCAGTACGAGTGACAGGGGTTTCCTTCAGCCCCAGCATTTT
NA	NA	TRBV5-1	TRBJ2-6	CASSLRTPGGTGANVLTF	TGCGCCAGCAGCTTACGGACGCCTGGAGGAACTGGGGCCAACGTCCTGACTTTC
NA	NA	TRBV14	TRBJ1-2	CASSQGSGDYGYTF	TGTGCCAGCAGCCAAGGATCCGGGGATTATGGCTACACCTTC
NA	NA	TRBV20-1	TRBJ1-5	CSASRGASQPQHF	TGCAGTGCTAGTCGAGGGGCGAGCCAGCCCCAGCATTTT
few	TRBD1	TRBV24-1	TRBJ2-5	CATSEGKLQTGQIRETQYF	TGTGCCACCAGTGAGGGGAAGTTGCAGACGGGACAGATAAGAGAGACCCAGTACTTC
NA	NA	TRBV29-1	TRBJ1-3	CSVVEQARGNTIYF	TGCAGCGTTGTAGAACAGGCCAGAGGAAACACCATATATTTT
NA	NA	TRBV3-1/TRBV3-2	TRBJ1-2	CASSQWDRGGDYGYTF	TGTGCCAGCAGCCAATGGGACCGAGGGGGGGACTATGGCTACACCTTC
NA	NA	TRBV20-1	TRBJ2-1	CSGKYNEQFF	TGCAGTGGGAAGTACAATGAGCAGTTCTTC
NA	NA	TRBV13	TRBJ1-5	CASSSRGGTSNQPQHF	TGTGCCAGCAGCTCGCGAGGGGGAACTAGCAATCAGCCCCAGCATTTT
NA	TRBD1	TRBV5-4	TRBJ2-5	CASSLTGGAGQETQYF	TGTGCCAGCAGCTTAACAGGGGGCGCAGGACAAGAGACCCAGTACTTC
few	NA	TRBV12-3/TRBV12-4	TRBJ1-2	CASSLGGGGYTF	TGTGCCAGCAGTTTAGGGGGGGGAGGCTACACCTTC
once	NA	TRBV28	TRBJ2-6	CASSFFSLPQSGANVLTF	TGTGCCAGCAGTTTTTTTAGTCTTCCCCAATCTGGGGCCAACGTCCTGACTTTC
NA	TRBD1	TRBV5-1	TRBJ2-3	CASSGTGGSDTQYF	TGCGCCAGCTCCGGGACAGGGGGATCAGATACGCAGTATTTT
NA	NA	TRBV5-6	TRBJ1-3	CASSQTTGNTIYF	TGTGCCAGCAGCCAAACTACTGGAAACACCATATATTTT
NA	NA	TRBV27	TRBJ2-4	CASNAAGPLGNIQYF	TGTGCCAGCAACGCAGCGGGCCCTTTGGGAAACATTCAGTACTTC
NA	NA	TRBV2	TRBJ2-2	CASSDRGNTGELFF	TGTGCCAGCAGTGATAGGGGGAACACCGGGGAGCTGTTTTTT
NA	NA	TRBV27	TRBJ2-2	CASSLRGLGHPSNTGELFF	TGTGCCAGCAGTTTAAGGGGCCTGGGACACCCTTCGAACACCGGGGAGCTGTTTTTT
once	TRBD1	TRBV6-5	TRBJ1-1	CASSYSRTGVEAFF	TGTGCCAGCAGTTACTCCCGGACAGGCGTTGAAGCTTTCTTT
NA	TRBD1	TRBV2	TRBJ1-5	CASRQQGGYSNQPQHF	TGTGCCAGCAGGCAACAGGGGGGGTATAGCAATCAGCCCCAGCATTTT
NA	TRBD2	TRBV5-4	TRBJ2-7	CASSSPGLVGEQYF	TGTGCCAGCAGCTCACCGGGACTAGTAGGCGAGCAGTACTTC
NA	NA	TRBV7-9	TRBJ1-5	CASSSDSYSNQPQHF	TGTGCCAGCAGCTCGGACAGCTATAGCAATCAGCCCCAGCATTTT
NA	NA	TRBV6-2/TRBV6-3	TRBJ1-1	CASSDRYTEAFF	TGTGCCAGCAGCGACAGATACACTGAAGCTTTCTTT
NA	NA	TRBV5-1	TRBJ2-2	CASSYIVNTGELFF	TGCGCCAGCAGCTATATAGTGAACACCGGGGAGCTGTTTTTT
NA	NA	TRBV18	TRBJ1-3	CASSPVGGPSGNTIYF	TGTGCCAGCTCACCAGTCGGGGGCCCATCTGGAAACACCATATATTTT
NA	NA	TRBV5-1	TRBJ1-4	CASSLDATNEKLFF	TGCGCCAGCAGCTTGGACGCAACTAATGAAAAACTGTTTTTT
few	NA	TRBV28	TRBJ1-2	CASLLRNYGYTF	TGTGCCAGCCTTCTCCGGAACTATGGCTACACCTTC
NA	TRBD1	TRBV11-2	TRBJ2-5	CASSFGGTGDETQYF	TGTGCCAGCAGCTTCGGCGGGACAGGGGACGAGACCCAGTACTTC
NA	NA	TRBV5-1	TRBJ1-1	CASSLLWNTEAFF	TGCGCCAGCAGCTTGTTGTGGAACACTGAAGCTTTCTTT
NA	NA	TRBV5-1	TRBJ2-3	CASSPGTMGDTQYF	TGCGCCAGCAGCCCCGGGACAATGGGAGATACGCAGTATTTT
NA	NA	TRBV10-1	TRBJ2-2	CASSDRTNTGELFF	TGCGCCAGCAGTGATCGGACGAACACCGGGGAGCTGTTTTTT
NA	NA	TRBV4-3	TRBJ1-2	CASSQEWQGANANYGYTF	TGCGCCAGCAGCCAAGAGTGGCAGGGAGCTAATGCTAACTATGGCTACACCTTC
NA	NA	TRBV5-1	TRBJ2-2	CASSSGTGRTGELFF	TGCGCCAGCAGCTCCGGGACGGGGAGGACCGGGGAGCTGTTTTTT
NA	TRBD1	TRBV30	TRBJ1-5	CAWSGGQIYQPQHF	TGTGCCTGGAGTGGGGGACAGATATATCAGCCCCAGCATTTT
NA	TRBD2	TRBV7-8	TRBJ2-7	CASSPRGDVGGTYEQYF	TGTGCCAGCAGCCCCCGGGGTGATGTGGGAGGGACCTACGAGCAGTACTTC
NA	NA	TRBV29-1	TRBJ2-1	CSSAPDSYNEQFF	TGCAGCTCTGCCCCGGACTCCTACAATGAGCAGTTCTTC
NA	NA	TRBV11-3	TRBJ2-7	CASSTRHIGYEQYF	TGTGCCAGCAGCACCCGACACATAGGCTACGAGCAGTACTTC
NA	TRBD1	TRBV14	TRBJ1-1	CASSARTGRSTEAFF	TGTGCCAGCAGCGCGCGGACAGGACGTAGCACTGAAGCTTTCTTT
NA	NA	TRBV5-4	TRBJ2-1	CASSLVAGNEQFF	TGTGCCAGCAGCTTGGTAGCAGGCAATGAGCAGTTCTTC
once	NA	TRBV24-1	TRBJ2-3	CATSDPLRGPDTQYF	TGTGCCACCAGTGATCCCCTTCGAGGTCCAGATACGCAGTATTTT
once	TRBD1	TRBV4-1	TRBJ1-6	CASSQGYAGQPNSPLHF	TGCGCCAGCAGCCAAGGATACGCGGGACAGCCTAATTCACCCCTCCACTTT
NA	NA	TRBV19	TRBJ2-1	CASKSIGLSNEQFF	TGTGCCAGTAAAAGTATTGGACTGTCAAATGAGCAGTTCTTC
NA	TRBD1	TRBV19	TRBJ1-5	CASSVPGQGFQPQHF	TGTGCCAGTAGTGTACCGGGACAGGGGTTTCAGCCCCAGCATTTT
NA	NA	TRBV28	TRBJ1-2	CATQFPRANYGYTF	TGTGCCACCCAATTCCCCAGAGCTAACTATGGCTACACCTTC
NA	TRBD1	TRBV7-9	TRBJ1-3	CASSLLGQASSGNTIYF	TGTGCCAGCAGCTTACTGGGACAGGCTAGCTCTGGAAACACCATATATTTT
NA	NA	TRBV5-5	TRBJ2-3	CASSLDSDTQYF	TGTGCCAGCAGCTTGGACTCAGATACGCAGTATTTT